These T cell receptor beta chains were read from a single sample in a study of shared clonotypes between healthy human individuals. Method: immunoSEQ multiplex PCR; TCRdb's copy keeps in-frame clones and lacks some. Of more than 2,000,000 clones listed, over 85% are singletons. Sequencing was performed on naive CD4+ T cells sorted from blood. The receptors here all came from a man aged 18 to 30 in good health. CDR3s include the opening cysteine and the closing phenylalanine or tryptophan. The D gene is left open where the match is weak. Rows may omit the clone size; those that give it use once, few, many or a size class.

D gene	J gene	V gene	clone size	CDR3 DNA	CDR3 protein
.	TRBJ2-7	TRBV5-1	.	TGCGCCAGCAGCTTCGTCGCCATAGGCTACGAGCAGTACTTC	CASSFVAIGYEQYF
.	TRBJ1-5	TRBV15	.	TGTGCCACCAGCAGAGAAACACAGACTTATAGCAATCAGCCCCAGCATTTT	CATSRETQTYSNQPQHF
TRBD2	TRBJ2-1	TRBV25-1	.	TGTGCCAGCAGCGAAGGGGGCCTAGCGGGGAACGGTGAGCAGTTCTTC	CASSEGGLAGNGEQFF
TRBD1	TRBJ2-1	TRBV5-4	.	TGTGCCAGCAGCTCGAGGGACAGGCACTCCTACAATGAGCAGTTCTTC	CASSSRDRHSYNEQFF
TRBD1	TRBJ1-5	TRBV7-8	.	TGTGCCAGCAGCTTAGTGGGACAGGGGCGTAGCAATCAGCCCCAGCATTTT	CASSLVGQGRSNQPQHF
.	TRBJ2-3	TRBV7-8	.	TGTGCCAGCAGCTTAGCTAGAGATACGCAGTATTTT	CASSLARDTQYF
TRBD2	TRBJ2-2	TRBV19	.	TGTGCCAGTAATGTGGCGGGAGGCCCACCCGGGGAGCTGTTTTTT	CASNVAGGPPGELFF
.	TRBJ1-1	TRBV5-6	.	TGTGCCAGCAGCATGTTCGGGGGCACTGAAGCTTTCTTT	CASSMFGGTEAFF
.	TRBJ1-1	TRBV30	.	TGTGCCTGGAGTGTAAACGGTGGCACTGAAGCTTTCTTT	CAWSVNGGTEAFF
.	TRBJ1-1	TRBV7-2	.	TGTGCCAGCAGCTTATTAACGGAGAACACTGAAGCTTTCTTT	CASSLLTENTEAFF
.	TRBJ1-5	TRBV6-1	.	TGTGCCAGCAGTGAAAACTGGGAGAGCAATCAGCCCCAGCATTTT	CASSENWESNQPQHF
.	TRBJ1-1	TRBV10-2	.	TGCGCCAGCAGGGGAGGGGCAGACACTGAAGCTTTCTTT	CASRGGADTEAFF
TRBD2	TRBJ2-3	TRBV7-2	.	TGTGCCAGCAGCCTGATGGGGGTAGCGGGAGGGAACACAGATACGCAGTATTTT	CASSLMGVAGGNTDTQYF
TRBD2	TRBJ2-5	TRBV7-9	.	TGTGCCAGCAGCCCCATGTCGGGGGGGCCGGCGACCCAGTACTTC	CASSPMSGGPATQYF
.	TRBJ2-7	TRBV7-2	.	TGTGCCAGCAGCTTAGATCCCCTAGCGCAGGCCTACGAGCAGTACTTC	CASSLDPLAQAYEQYF
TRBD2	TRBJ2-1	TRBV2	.	TGTGCCAGCAGCCCGAGGGCGGGGGGCGTCAATGAGCAGTTCTTC	CASSPRAGGVNEQFF
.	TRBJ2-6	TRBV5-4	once	TGTGCCAGCAGCTTAAGGGGTGACTCTTCCTTTGGGGCCAACGTCCTGACTTTC	CASSLRGDSSFGANVLTF
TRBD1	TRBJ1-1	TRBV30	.	TGTGCCTGGAGTCCGGGACAGGGACGGAACACTGAAGCTTTCTTT	CAWSPGQGRNTEAFF
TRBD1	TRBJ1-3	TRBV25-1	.	TGTGCCAGCAGTGCCAGTCCCGGGACAGGGTTCGGAAACACCATATATTTT	CASSASPGTGFGNTIYF
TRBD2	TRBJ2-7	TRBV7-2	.	TGTGCCAGCAGCTCACCGGGACTAGGTTGGTACGAGCAGTACTTC	CASSSPGLGWYEQYF
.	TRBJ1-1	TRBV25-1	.	TGTGCCAGCAGTGAAAGAGGGAACACTGAAGCTTTCTTT	CASSERGNTEAFF
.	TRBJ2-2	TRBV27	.	TGTGCCAGCAGCCACAACACCGGGGAGCTGTTTTTT	CASSHNTGELFF
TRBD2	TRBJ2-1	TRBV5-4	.	TGTGCCAGCATAGCGGGGGGGCTGGGTGAGCAGTTCTTC	CASIAGGLGEQFF
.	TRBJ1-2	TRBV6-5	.	TGTGCCAGCAGTTACTCGAGGGGGAACTATGGCTACACCTTC	CASSYSRGNYGYTF
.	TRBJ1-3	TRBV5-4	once	TGTGCCAGCAGTCTTGGGGGGGCCACCTCTGGAAACACCATATATTTT	CASSLGGATSGNTIYF
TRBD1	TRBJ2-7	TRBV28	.	TGTGCCAGCATCGGACCGGGACAGAACTCCTACGAGCAGTACTTC	CASIGPGQNSYEQYF
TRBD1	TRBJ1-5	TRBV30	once	TGTGCCTGGAGTGTACCTTGGGGACAGGGGACTCAGCCCCAGCATTTT	CAWSVPWGQGTQPQHF
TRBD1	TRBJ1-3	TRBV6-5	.	TGTGCCAGCAGTTACCAGGGACAGGGGATAAACACCATATATTTT	CASSYQGQGINTIYF
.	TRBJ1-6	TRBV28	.	TGTGCCAGCAGACCTGGGGGGAACCCCTATAATTCACCCCTCCACTTT	CASRPGGNPYNSPLHF
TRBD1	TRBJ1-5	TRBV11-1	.	TGTGCCAGCAGCCCTGGACAGGGGAGCAATCAGCCCCAGCATTTT	CASSPGQGSNQPQHF
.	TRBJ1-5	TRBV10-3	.	TGTGCCATCGGGGGGCCGGGCAATCAGCCCCAGCATTTT	CAIGGPGNQPQHF
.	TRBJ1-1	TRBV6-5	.	TGTGCCAGCAGTCCACCGGGACAAAGTATCATTTTCTTT	CASSPPGQSIIFF
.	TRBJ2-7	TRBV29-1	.	TGCAGCGTTGATGTCAGGGGCTCCTACGAGCAGTACTTC	CSVDVRGSYEQYF
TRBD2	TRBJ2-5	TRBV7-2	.	TGTGCCAGCAGCGCGAGACTAGCGGGCGCCCAAGAGACCCAGTACTTC	CASSARLAGAQETQYF
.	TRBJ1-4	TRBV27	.	TGTGCCAGCAGTTTACAGGGGATTAATGAAAAACTGTTTTTT	CASSLQGINEKLFF
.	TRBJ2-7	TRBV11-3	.	TGTGCCAGCAGCTTAGCTGGGATTAACGAGCAGTACTTC	CASSLAGINEQYF
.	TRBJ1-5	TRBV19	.	TGTGCCAGTAGGGACGGAGGTAATCAGCCCCAGCATTTT	CASRDGGNQPQHF